One sample yielded the 12 T cell receptor beta chains listed below, sequenced in a study of shared clonotypes between healthy human individuals (dated by TCRdb to about 2020). Library preparation used the immunoSEQ multiplex PCR assay. TCRdb obtained this table from immuneACCESS and retained in-frame rearrangements with V and J assigned. These tables miss some clones; where compared with another copy, unresolved V genes account for less than half of the shortfall, and the remainder is unexplained. In all, the sample holds 850,000 to 1,200,000 clones, and 75% of those were seen once. About 1.5% of the sample is in the top ten clones. The sample consisted of memory CD4+ T cells sorted from blood. Reading the label with the study, this specimen's cell subset or site is: CD45RA-negative fraction. All receptors come from a man between 18 and 29 years old in good health.

The chain joins TRBV5-1 to TRBJ2-5, with D tentatively TRBD2 (5 bases). The V gene lost 4 bases and the J gene lost 5 bases, with 15 bases spanning the gap. Germline V CDR1 and CDR2: SGHRS, YFSETQ. The CDR3 is made up of 14 amino acids. CDR3 in DNA: TGCGCCAGCAGCCCGTTGGATCAGCGGGAGACCCAGTACTTC. This encodes CASSPLDQRETQYF. Based on the CDR3 plus reference TRBV5-1 and TRBJ2-5, the full variable domain is KAGVTQTPRYLIKTRGQQVTLSCSPISGHRSVSWYQQTPGQGLQFLFEYFSETQRNKGNFPGRFSGRQFSNSRSEMNVSTLELGDSALYLCASSPLDQRETQYFGPGTRLLVL.

The chain is built from TRBV13 and TRBJ2-3; TRBD1 matches 8 bases. J lost 7 bases, V lost 5 bases, and 11 bases had no gene match. The CDR3 sequence is 15 residues long. Germline lookup yields CDR1 PRHDT and CDR2 FYEKMQ (reference sequence). The CDR3 here is CASSRKDRESYTQYF. The CDR3 DNA reads TGTGCCAGCAGCAGAAAGGACAGGGAATCGTATACGCAGTATTTT.

V gene TRBV30 combines with J gene TRBJ1-4; 9 bases map to TRBD1. Germline lookup yields CDR1 GTSNPN and CDR2 SVGIG (reference sequence). CDR3 size: 15 residues. The V gene end was trimmed by 5 bases and the J gene end by 7 bases; junction bases not matched to a gene: 11. The CDR3 is CAWERAGQGGEKLFF. For the CDR3, the DNA is TGTGCCTGGGAACGAGCGGGACAGGGCGGTGAAAAACTGTTTTTT.

The rearrangement links TRBV7-8 to TRBJ1-6; D not certain. CDR3 length: 18 amino acids. Germline CDR1 SGHVS, CDR2 FQNEAQ. V was trimmed by 1 base and J by 0 bases, leaving 13 bases between them. CDR3 residues: CASSLVVGPSSYNSPLHF. The CDR3 nucleotides are TGTGCCAGCAGCTTAGTGGTTGGGCCTAGCTCCTATAATTCACCCCTCCACTTT.

This clone appeared a single time. The chain is built from TRBV7-2 and TRBJ2-4; D call uncertain. Germline-derived CDR1 and CDR2 are SGHTA and FQGNSA. This CDR3 has 14 amino acids. The V gene lost 4 bases and the J gene lost 5 bases, with 12 bases spanning the gap. The CDR3 coding sequence is TGTGCCAGCAGCTCAACGCCGGTTGAAAACATTCAGTACTTC. Translation gives CASSSTPVENIQYF. Together with reference TRBV7-2 and TRBJ2-4, the CDR3 gives the full variable domain: GAGVSQSPSNKVTEKGKDVELRCDPISGHTALYWYRQSLGQGLEFLIYFQGNSAPDKSGLPSDRFSAERTGGSVSTLTIQRTQQEDSAVYLCASSSTPVENIQYFGAGTRLSVL.

The chain combines TRBV7-9 with TRBJ2-6; TRBD1 agrees at 12 bases. Germline V gene data show CDR1 as SEHNR and CDR2 as FQNEAQ (reference sequence). V shed 6 bases, J shed 3 bases, and the junction held 6 bases outside the gene matches. The CDR3 covers 17 residues. The CDR3 DNA reads TGTGCCAGCAGTTCCGGGACAGGGGGCTTTGGGGCCAACGTCCTGACTTTC. Encoded protein: CASSSGTGGFGANVLTF.

V usage is TRBV30 and J usage is TRBJ1-5; 10 bases are shared with TRBD1. V gave up 0 bases and J gave up 7 bases; unmatched junction bases: 9. This CDR3 has 16 amino acids. Germline V gives CDR1 GTSNPN, CDR2 SVGIG (reference sequence). In nucleotides, the CDR3 is TGTGCCTGGAGTGTACTCGGGACAGGGGTTGACCAGCCCCAGCATTTT. Protein: CAWSVLGTGVDQPQHF.

For the CDR3, the DNA is TGTGCCAGCAGTGAACTGAGGGGGATAGGGGAGACCCAGTACTTC. It specifies CASSELRGIGETQYF. This chain links TRBV2 with TRBJ2-5, with a possible D match to TRBD1 (6 bases). Trimming took off 2 bases at V and 5 bases at J, with 15 bases between the two ends. In germline, CDR1 is SNHLY, CDR2 FYNNEI. The CDR3 extends over 15 amino acids.

The genes are TRBV14 and TRBJ1-5; no definite D call. The CDR3 is 12 amino acids. V was cut by 7 bases and J by 6 bases, with 10 bases left in between. Per germline, CDR1 SGHDN and CDR2 FVKESK. CDR3 residues: CASTPVGQPQHF. Written as DNA, the CDR3 is TGTGCCAGCACCCCCGTTGGTCAGCCCCAGCATTTT.

The chain links TRBV13 to TRBJ1-6; 7 bases agree with TRBD1. The J segment lost 6 bases and the V segment lost 1 base, leaving 3 bases of the junction unmatched. The CDR3 sequence is 15 residues long. Germline CDR1 is PRHDT and CDR2 is FYEKMQ (reference sequence). CDR3 DNA sequence: TGTGCCAGCAGCTTAGAGGGACAGCTTAATTCACCCCTCCACTTT. Its protein product is CASSLEGQLNSPLHF. Filled out from reference TRBV13 and TRBJ1-6, the complete variable domain reads AAGVIQSPRHLIKEKRETATLKCYPIPRHDTVYWYQQGPGQDPQFLISFYEKMQSDKGSIPDRFSAQQFSDYHSELNMSSLELGDSALYFCASSLEGQLNSPLHFGNGTRLTVT.

The chain employs TRBV29-1 and TRBJ2-7; D is undetermined. The V and J ends lost 3 bases and 4 bases respectively, with 13 bases between them. The length of the CDR3 is 13 residues. Germline CDR1 reads SQVTM; CDR2 reads ANQGSEA. In nucleotides, the CDR3 is TGCAGCGTTGATCGGACGGTGGTTTACGAGCAGTACTTC. Protein sequence: CSVDRTVVYEQYF.

J is TRBJ2-7 and V is TRBV29-1, with TRBD2 matching 12 bases. In germline, CDR1 is SQVTM, CDR2 ANQGSEA. There are 14 residues in the CDR3. With 6 bases clipped from V and 5 bases from J, the junction kept 8 bases outside the gene matches. The DNA of the CDR3 is TGCAGCGTGAGGACTAGCGGGAACACCGACGAGCAGTACTTC. It encodes CSVRTSGNTDEQYF.